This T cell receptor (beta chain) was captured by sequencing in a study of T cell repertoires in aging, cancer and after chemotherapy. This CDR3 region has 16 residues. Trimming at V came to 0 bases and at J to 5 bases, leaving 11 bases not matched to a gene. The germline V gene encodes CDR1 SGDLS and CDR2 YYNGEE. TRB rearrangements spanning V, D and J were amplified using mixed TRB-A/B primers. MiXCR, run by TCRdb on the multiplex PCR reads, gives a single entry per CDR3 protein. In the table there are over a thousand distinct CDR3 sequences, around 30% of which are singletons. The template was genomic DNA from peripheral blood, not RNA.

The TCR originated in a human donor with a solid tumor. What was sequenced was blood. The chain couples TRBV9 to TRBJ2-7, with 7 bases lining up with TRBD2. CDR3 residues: CASSVGGGFSSHEQYF. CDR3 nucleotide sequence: TGTGCCAGCAGCGTAGGCGGGGGATTCTCCAGCCACGAGCAGTACTTC.